Shown below are 18 T cell receptor beta chains from a single sample sequenced in a study of T cell responses to AZD1222 COVID-19 vaccine. TCRdb keeps only in-frame clones here, not all; method: immunoSEQ multiplex PCR. The sample lists roughly 110,000 clones, around 90% occurring once. The source material was peripheral blood, sampled on day 0 of AZD1222 vaccination. The receptors originated from an adult in good health.

This clone was seen a single time. The chain carries TRBV3-1 (or the pseudogene TRBV3-2) and TRBJ2-7, with D hard to call. Germline CDR1 reads LGHDT; CDR2 reads YNNKEL (reference sequence). Trimming left V 5 bases short and J 5 bases short, with 22 bases between. CDR3 length: 16 amino acids. The CDR3 region has the DNA TGTGCCAGCAGCGACTGTGCTCCCATCGTGTTAGACGAGCAGTACTTC. It specifies CASSDCAPIVLDEQYF.

V and J are TRBV5-6 and TRBJ2-3; TRBD2 might be the D (6 bases). Trimming left V 0 bases short and J 5 bases short, with 13 bases between. Germline CDR1 is SGHDT and CDR2 is YYEEEE. The CDR3 length is 15 residues. CDR3 in DNA: TGTGCCAGCAGCTTGGTGGAGGGGCGTGTAGATACGCAGTATTTT. It yields the protein CASSLVEGRVDTQYF.

The chain is built from TRBV7-2 and TRBJ1-6, with 8 positions matching TRBD1. This CDR3 is built from 19 residues. CDR1 is SGHTA, CDR2 FQGNSA, per germline. The ends lost 2 bases at V and 7 bases at J; junction bases unmatched: 16. The CDR3 loop reads CASSLTPPLQGAINSPLHF. CDR3 nucleotides: TGTGCCAGCAGCTTAACCCCCCCTCTCCAGGGGGCGATAAATTCACCCCTCCACTTT.

The rearrangement uses TRBV15 and TRBJ2-3, with 8 bases identical to TRBD2. The CDR3 covers 15 residues. Per the germline V gene, CDR1 is LNHNV and CDR2 is YYDKDF (reference sequence). The trim removed 7 bases at V and 6 bases at J, leaving 12 bases unmatched. CDR3: CATTALAGPGDTQYF. The CDR3, as DNA: TGTGCCACCACCGCCCTAGCGGGCCCCGGTGATACGCAGTATTTT.

The chain joins TRBV4-3 to TRBJ1-6; no definite D call. CDR3 size: 14 residues. V dropped 4 bases and J dropped 11 bases, with 15 bases sitting between them. The germline CDR1 and CDR2 sequences are LGHNA and YSLEER. The CDR3 here is CASSRKAAGTPLHF. In DNA, the CDR3 is TGCGCCAGCAGCCGCAAGGCCGCGGGGACACCCCTCCACTTT.

This clone was counted once. The chain carries TRBV3-1 (or the pseudogene TRBV3-2) and TRBJ2-5; D is ambiguous. The CDR3 has 14 residues. Germline V gene data show CDR1 as LGHDT and CDR2 as YNNKEL (reference sequence). Trimming took 3 bases from V and 2 from J, leaving 10 bases between them. The CDR3 reads CASSQWQSQETQYF. The CDR3 nucleotides read TGTGCCAGCAGCCAGTGGCAGTCACAAGAGACCCAGTACTTC.

This chain uses TRBV24-1 with TRBJ2-2; D gene ambiguous. CDR3 length: 15 residues. The germline V gene has CDR1 KGHDR and CDR2 SFDVKD. Trimming took off 2 bases at V and 7 bases at J, with 13 bases between the two ends. DNA for the CDR3: TGTGCCACCAGTGATTCCCGGCCCGGTCACGGGGAGCTGTTTTTT. Residues: CATSDSRPGHGELFF.

J is TRBJ2-7 and V is TRBV23-1, with 13 bases fitting TRBD2. TRBV23-1 is annotated as an ORF whose role is uncertain. V shed 6 bases, J shed 3 bases, and the junction held 5 bases outside the gene matches. This CDR3 contains 15 residues. The CDR3 coding sequence is TGCGCCAGCAGGGGGGGACTAGCGGGGAACTACGAGCAGTACTTC. Its translation: CASRGGLAGNYEQYF.

The chain joins TRBV21-1 to TRBJ2-7; the table's D call, TRBD1, was not checked against the DNA. TRBV21-1 is a pseudogene locus. The CDR3 length is 15 residues. CDR3 residues: CASSKTGQGGYEQYF. As DNA, the CDR3 is TGTGCCAGCAGCAAAACGGGACAGGGAGGCTACGAGCAGTACTTC.

This chain joins TRBV29-1 and TRBJ1-4; D unresolved. V lost 2 bases and J lost 4, with 14 bases in between. The CDR3 sequence is 15 residues long. From germline, CDR1 is SQVTM and CDR2 ANQGSEA. This CDR3 reads CSVERRGFGNEKLFF. CDR3 DNA sequence: TGCAGCGTTGAACGTCGAGGTTTCGGTAATGAAAAACTGTTTTTT.

V usage is TRBV4-3 and J usage is TRBJ2-3; tentatively, D is TRBD2 (5 bases). Trimming stripped 4 bases from V and 1 base from J, with 12 bases between. CDR1 is LGHNA, CDR2 YSLEER, per germline. This CDR3 comprises 15 residues. The CDR3 sequence is CASSLELGGTDTQYF. DNA of the CDR3: TGCGCCAGCAGCCTAGAACTCGGGGGCACAGATACGCAGTATTTT.

This clone was seen more than once but under ten times. This chain uses TRBV19 with TRBJ1-2; tentative D call: TRBD1 (6 bases). The CDR3 extends over 14 amino acids. Germline CDR1 and CDR2: LNHDA and SQIVND (reference sequence). The V end lost 0 bases, the J end lost 7 bases, and 12 bases lay between the germline ends. This CDR3 reads CASSIEGGHSGYTF. In nucleotides, the CDR3 is TGTGCCAGTAGTATAGAGGGGGGGCACTCTGGCTACACCTTC.

The rearrangement links TRBV7-6 to TRBJ2-1; TRBD2 is a possible D gene (6 bases). The CDR3 loop spans 14 amino acids. Trimming left V 5 bases short and J 4 bases short, with 12 bases between. CDR1 is SGHVS, CDR2 FNYEAQ, per germline. DNA of the CDR3: TGTGCCAGCAGCCTATCGGGGGTATACAATGAGCAGTTCTTC. Residues: CASSLSGVYNEQFF.

The J gene is TRBJ1-1, the V gene TRBV7-9, with TRBD1 identical over 7 bases. CDR1 is SEHNR, CDR2 FQNEAQ, per germline (reference sequence). This CDR3 has 17 amino acids. Losses at the gene ends were 6 bases for V and 0 bases for J; bases not matched to a gene: 13. The chain's CDR3 is CASRPQGITLMNTEAFF. CDR3 DNA sequence: TGTGCCAGCAGGCCACAGGGGATAACCCTCATGAACACTGAAGCTTTCTTT.

The V and J genes are TRBV7-9 and TRBJ2-5; D is undetermined. V was shortened by 1 base and J by 3 bases, with 12 bases between the two germline ends. The germline gives CDR1 SEHNR, CDR2 FQNEAQ (reference sequence). The length of the CDR3 is 15 residues. CDR3 sequence (DNA): TGTGCCAGCAGCTTAGGCGCAACTCCCGAAGAGACCCAGTACTTC. Amino acid sequence: CASSLGATPEETQYF.

The V call is TRBV5-5, the J call TRBJ1-4; D remains unclear. CDR3 length: 13 amino acids. Germline assignment: CDR1 SGHKS and CDR2 YYEKEE (reference sequence). The germline V and J ends were trimmed by 1 base and 5 bases, with 6 bases remaining between them. CDR3 nucleotides: TGTGCCAGCAGCTTGTCGGGGAATGAAAAACTGTTTTTT. As protein: CASSLSGNEKLFF.

This chain joins TRBV20-1 and TRBJ2-1; 9 nucleotides align to TRBD1. The CDR3 loop spans 16 amino acids. The junction had 6 bases not matched to a gene; V was cut back by 3 bases and J by 0 bases. Germline CDR1 and CDR2: DFQATT and SNEGSKA (reference sequence). The CDR3 region has the DNA TGCAGTGCTAGTTTACCGGGACAGGGCTCCTACAATGAGCAGTTCTTC. Translating gives CSASLPGQGSYNEQFF.

The V gene is TRBV19, the J gene TRBJ1-1; D not certain. Germline V lookup: CDR1 LNHDA, CDR2 SQIVND (reference sequence). This CDR3 is 14 amino acids long. Trimming left V 5 bases short and J 3 bases short, with 13 bases between. CDR3 region: CASSYGGQHTEAFF. The CDR3 region has the DNA TGTGCCAGTAGTTACGGTGGGCAGCACACTGAAGCTTTCTTT.